The TCR beta chain described here comes from a study of cytomegalovirus exposure and HLA in healthy donors. Study-wide background: Unique TCRs from HLA-typed donors, 85 million to 100 million of them, were held in an early data release. Overall study results and limits: Among TCR sequences, most were rare, though some public TCRs appeared in many donors. Analyzed later, most CMV-associated TCR beta chains appeared HLA-restricted. CMV serostatus alone was available as immune exposure information.

Regarding this clone: Its target is unknown.

The junction had 6 bases not matched to a gene; V was cut back by 8 bases and J by 5 bases. CDR1 is SEHNR and CDR2 is FQNEAQ in the germline V gene (reference sequence). This CDR3 spans 13 amino acids. This PCR relied on a set of 60 Vbeta primers and 13 Jbeta primers. Sequencing was performed with immunoSEQ multiplex PCR; in TCRdb, only in-frame clones are kept and a portion is missing. The table shows over 200,000 clones, with more than 85% occurring only once. Sequenced material: PBMCs. The sequence derives from a woman aged 18 to 35 in good health and CMV-seronegative. This chain uses TRBV7-9 with TRBJ2-4, with 7 bases that match TRBD2. The CDR3 coding sequence is TGTGCCAGCGGGAGTACTAGCGAAAACATTCAGTACTTC. Its protein is CASGSTSENIQYF.